This TCR beta chain was captured by sequencing in a study of cytomegalovirus exposure and HLA in healthy donors. PCR amplification relied on 60 Vbeta primers (plus 13 Jbeta primers). Clones were read by immunoSEQ multiplex PCR, and TCRdb kept only the in-frame ones, dropping some. The top ten hold around 6.3% of the sample, which has about 150,000 clones, around 79% seen once. Germline V gives CDR1 GTSNPN, CDR2 SVGIG (reference sequence). This CDR3 is 16 amino acids long. J lost 2 bases, V lost 3 bases, and 13 bases had no gene match. Whole-study findings and limits: Common viral pathogens seemed to be connected with several of the most significant clusters, according to a later analysis. Later on, an analysis tied approximately 15,000 TCR beta sequences to HLA alleles at 0.05 false discovery rate.

A remark on this clone: The target antigen is unknown.

This TCR came from a man aged 45-60 years in good health and CMV-seropositive. V is TRBV30 and J is TRBJ2-7; 7 bases map to TRBD1. Sequenced sample: PBMCs. Written as DNA, the CDR3 is TGTGCCTGGAGCCCTCTCCCCCGACAGGGAACCTACGAGCAGTACTTC. This codes for CAWSPLPRQGTYEQYF.